This TCR beta chain was obtained from a study of blood T cell repertoires in COVID-19. About the study: Specimens from acute and convalescent COVID-19 originated in the United States, Italy and Spain. In each case, the material was cDNA or gDNA derived from T cells, B-cell-depleted T cells, or PBMCs.

Followed longitudinally, the Seattle patients had been enrolled during active infection. This CDR3 region has 15 residues. Germline CDR1 reads SEHNR; CDR2 reads FQNEAQ (reference sequence). V was shortened by 0 bases and J by 3 bases, with 9 bases between the two germline ends. Authors' analysis steps: For nucleated cells, counts were estimated from reference gene primer amplification. Using immunoSEQ multiplex PCR, the repertoire was profiled, and TCRdb retains in-frame clones only, with some absent. The V and J calls and clone size are taken from that table; D and trimming were inferred from the DNA. The repertoire includes under 550,000 clones, about 87% of them detected once, and more than 0.7% sits in the top ten.

V and J are TRBV7-9 and TRBJ1-5, with D perhaps TRBD1 (5 bases). The sequencing sample was made of peripheral blood. This receptor was obtained from a man younger than 35 with COVID-19, enrolled during active disease. The CDR3 coding sequence is TGTGCCAGCAGCTTAGCACAGGTCTTCAATCAGCCCCAGCATTTT. It encodes CASSLAQVFNQPQHF.